Included here is one TCR beta chain sequence, with context. The data stem from a study of tissue T cells after allogeneic stem cell transplantation. Clones were read by immunoSEQ multiplex PCR, and TCRdb kept only the in-frame ones, dropping some. The data show about 43,000 clones, with more than 90% seen just once and about 3.8% held by the top ten. V lost 3 bases and J 0 bases, leaving 12 bases between the germline ends. Germline V gene data show CDR1 as KGHSH and CDR2 as LQKENI. The CDR3 loop spans 15 amino acids. The sample in question was blood, obtained before transplantation. This TCR was sampled from a woman aged 40-69 years who later had graft-versus-host disease after an allogeneic stem cell transplant. V is TRBV18 and J is TRBJ2-7, with D maybe TRBD1 (5 bases). The CDR3 nucleotides are TGTGCCAGCTCACCTTCGACAGTCAGCTCCTACGAGCAGTACTTC. Amino acids: CASSPSTVSSYEQYF.